This TCR beta chain comes out of a study of blood T cell repertoires in COVID-19. Overall study context: Samples taken during acute and convalescent COVID-19 were collected in the United States, Italy and Spain. PBMCs, B-cell-depleted T cells, or T cells were the source of the cDNA or gDNA that made up the material.

Living in under 30 US areas, the participants were between 18 and 89 years of age. Among Cohort 3 donors, those recovered had two negative PCRs, clearance, or symptom resolution. This clone was seen a single time. Profiling relied on immunoSEQ multiplex PCR, and the TCRdb table lists in-frame clones only, not all of them. This table has about 370,000 clones, 75% to 90% appearing once. The junction had 7 bases not matched to a gene; V was cut back by 0 bases and J by 3 bases. The CDR3 sequence is 16 residues long. Germline V gives CDR1 MGHRA, CDR2 YSYEKL. This clonotype was sampled from a young man who had recovered from COVID-19. The chain joins TRBV4-1 to TRBJ2-7, with 8 bases identical to TRBD2. The material sequenced was PBMCs or T cells enriched from blood (not recorded which). CDR3 residues: CASSQETGTRHYEQYF. The CDR3 coding sequence is TGCGCCAGCAGCCAAGAGACGGGGACTAGGCACTACGAGCAGTACTTC.